Listed below are T cell receptor beta chains from one sample, sequenced in a study of cytomegalovirus exposure and HLA in healthy donors. Profiled with immunoSEQ multiplex PCR; TCRdb holds only in-frame clones, not every one. Seen here are hundreds of thousands of clones, approximately 80% observed once, and the top ten hold just over 1.4%. What was sequenced was PBMCs. The receptors originated from a girl under 18 in good health and CMV-seronegative. The CDR3 runs from the conserved cysteine through the conserved F or W. Fields, in order: D gene, V gene, clone size, J gene, CDR3 DNA, CDR3 protein. The D gene is left open where the match is weak. The size entry is marked missing in some rows and otherwise reads once, few, many or a size class.

d_call: TRBD1; v_call: TRBV6-6; clone_size: few; j_call: TRBJ2-6; cdr3_nt: TGTGCCAGCAGTTCCACAGGGGGCGCTGGGGCCAACGTCCTGACTTTC; cdr3_aa: CASSSTGGAGANVLTF
d_call: .; v_call: TRBV5-8; clone_size: .; j_call: TRBJ2-2; cdr3_nt: TGTGCCAGCAGCCGCGCCAGGCCGAACACCGGGGAGCTGTTTTTT; cdr3_aa: CASSRARPNTGELFF
d_call: .; v_call: TRBV2; clone_size: .; j_call: TRBJ1-6; cdr3_nt: TGTGCCAGCAGTCTGAGGCAGGGGAATTCACCCCTCCACTTT; cdr3_aa: CASSLRQGNSPLHF
d_call: TRBD1; v_call: TRBV6-1; clone_size: few; j_call: TRBJ1-1; cdr3_nt: TGTGCCAGCACCTTGGGACAGCCAAACACTGAAGCTTTCTTT; cdr3_aa: CASTLGQPNTEAFF
d_call: .; v_call: TRBV28; clone_size: few; j_call: TRBJ1-1; cdr3_nt: TGTGCCAGCGAACAGGCTATGGCGCCTCACTTT; cdr3_aa: CASEQAMAPHF
d_call: .; v_call: TRBV30; clone_size: .; j_call: TRBJ1-2; cdr3_nt: TGTGCCTGGAGTGCTCCGGGAGGTGGCTACACCTTC; cdr3_aa: CAWSAPGGGYTF
d_call: .; v_call: TRBV5-5; clone_size: .; j_call: TRBJ2-7; cdr3_nt: TGTGCCAGCAGCTTAATGGGGGGGACAGGTCCGACTTTGGAGCAGTACTTC; cdr3_aa: CASSLMGGTGPTLEQYF
d_call: TRBD2; v_call: TRBV9; clone_size: .; j_call: TRBJ2-3; cdr3_nt: TGTGCCAGCAGCGCACGGACTAGCGGGGGGGCTAGAGATACGCAGTATTTT; cdr3_aa: CASSARTSGGARDTQYF
d_call: .; v_call: TRBV5-8; clone_size: .; j_call: TRBJ2-5; cdr3_nt: TGTGCCAGCAGCCCGCCGACAATATGGCCTGGGCGTGAGACCCAGTACTTC; cdr3_aa: CASSPPTIWPGRETQYF
d_call: TRBD1; v_call: TRBV28; clone_size: few; j_call: TRBJ1-5; cdr3_nt: TGTGCCAGTCAGGGGGCCCAGACTAGCAATCAGCCCCAGCATTTT; cdr3_aa: CASQGAQTSNQPQHF
d_call: .; v_call: TRBV30; clone_size: .; j_call: TRBJ2-1; cdr3_nt: TGTGCCTGGAGAGGTTACGGCAGGGCCCATGAGCAGTTCTTC; cdr3_aa: CAWRGYGRAHEQFF
d_call: .; v_call: TRBV12-5; clone_size: .; j_call: TRBJ2-7; cdr3_nt: TGTGCTAGTGGTTTGGCAGGGGCGAACGAGCAGTACTTC; cdr3_aa: CASGLAGANEQYF
d_call: .; v_call: TRBV28; clone_size: .; j_call: TRBJ2-7; cdr3_nt: TGTGCCAGCAGTTTACTTACAGGGCAGGTTACCTACGAGCAGTACTTC; cdr3_aa: CASSLLTGQVTYEQYF
d_call: TRBD1; v_call: TRBV7-2; clone_size: .; j_call: TRBJ1-6; cdr3_nt: TGTGCCAGCAATAGACCGGGACAGGGAGATAAATCCTATAATTCACCCCTCCACTTT; cdr3_aa: CASNRPGQGDKSYNSPLHF
d_call: .; v_call: TRBV5-1; clone_size: .; j_call: TRBJ1-4; cdr3_nt: TGCGCCAGCAGCGCCCAGGGGAGGGTGGCTAATGAAAAACTGTTTTTT; cdr3_aa: CASSAQGRVANEKLFF
d_call: .; v_call: TRBV5-6; clone_size: .; j_call: TRBJ1-4; cdr3_nt: TGTGCCAGCAGCTTGGCACTGGAAAAACTGTTTTTT; cdr3_aa: CASSLALEKLFF
d_call: TRBD1; v_call: TRBV6-6; clone_size: .; j_call: TRBJ2-1; cdr3_nt: TGTGCCACCCATGACAGGGGGCCCTACAATGAGCAGTTCTTC; cdr3_aa: CATHDRGPYNEQFF